The 20 T cell receptor beta chains given below trace back to one sample, sequenced in a study of identical twins. TCRdb re-analysed the 5' RACE reads in MiXCR, keeping a single row per CDR3 protein. The sample lists hundreds of thousands of distinct CDR3 sequences, about 7% occurring once. The same specimen was also included in a second study, on yellow fever vaccine responses in identical twins.

Input material: PBMCs. Source of these receptors: a woman under 30 in good health.

The chain is built from TRBV7-9 and TRBJ1-1, with 9 bases aligning to TRBD1. This CDR3 region has 15 residues. V shed 4 bases, J shed 11 bases, and the junction held 14 bases outside the gene matches. Per germline, CDR1 SEHNR and CDR2 FQNEAQ (reference sequence). The DNA for the CDR3 is TGTGCCAGCAGCTCGTCACCGGGACAGGGTATGGGGGCTTTCTTT. Protein product: CASSSSPGQGMGAFF.

The table lists this clonotype with many counts. The chain has TRBV12-3 or TRBV12-4 and TRBJ2-3; the match to TRBD1 covers 8 bases. This CDR3 has 15 residues. The ends lost 7 bases at V and 2 bases at J; junction bases unmatched: 8. The CDR3 is CASNAQGAPTDTQYF. In nucleotides, the CDR3 is TGTGCCAGCAATGCTCAGGGGGCCCCCACAGATACGCAGTATTTT.

This clonotype has ten or more counts. The genes are TRBV14 and TRBJ2-5; 10 bases map to TRBD2. This CDR3 comprises 17 residues. The germline CDR1 and CDR2 sequences are SGHDN and FVKESK. Trimming cost V 6 bases and J 5 bases; bases outside gene matches: 15. CDR3 in DNA: TGTGCCAGCAGTCACCCTTTCACTAGCGGGGAGAGGGAGACCCAGTACTTC. This encodes CASSHPFTSGERETQYF.

This clonotype was seen repeatedly, ten times or more. V gene TRBV7-8 combines with J gene TRBJ2-2; 8 positions agree with TRBD1. V was pared by 2 bases and J by 6 bases, with 11 bases of the junction left unmatched. Germline V CDR1 and CDR2: SGHVS, FQNEAQ. This CDR3 is 17 amino acids long. CDR3 loop: CASSLLPPGQVAGELFF. CDR3 nucleotide sequence: TGTGCCAGCAGCTTACTACCTCCGGGACAGGTTGCCGGGGAGCTGTTTTTT.

V and J are TRBV4-1 and TRBJ2-5; D unresolved. The CDR3 has 13 amino acids. The V end lost 0 bases, the J end lost 4 bases, and 6 bases lay between the germline ends. CDR1 and CDR2 from the germline V gene are MGHRA and YSYEKL. CDR3 in amino acids: CASSQDVRETQYF. CDR3 nucleotide sequence: TGCGCCAGCAGCCAAGATGTGAGAGAGACCCAGTACTTC.

This clonotype was seen repeatedly, ten times or more. V gene TRBV11-1 combines with J gene TRBJ2-1; no definite D call. This CDR3 spans 13 amino acids. Trimming pared 1 base from V and 6 bases from J, leaving 7 bases between. Germline lookup yields CDR1 SGHAT and CDR2 FQDESV (reference sequence). The CDR3 protein is CASSLGEVNEQFF. The CDR3 nucleotides are TGTGCCAGCAGCTTAGGAGAGGTCAATGAGCAGTTCTTC.

This clonotype was detected a few times. The V call is TRBV29-1, the J call TRBJ2-7, with TRBD1 identical over 9 bases. Per germline, CDR1 SQVTM and CDR2 ANQGSEA. The junction had 10 bases not matched to a gene; V was cut back by 7 bases and J by 6 bases. The CDR3 is 13 amino acids. The CDR3 DNA follows: TGCAGCGCCGGGGACAGGGTGATGGGCGAGCAGTACTTC. As protein: CSAGDRVMGEQYF.

This chain joins TRBV12-3 or TRBV12-4 and TRBJ2-5; D not resolved. V lost 3 bases and J 5 bases, leaving 10 bases between the germline ends. This CDR3 is built from 13 residues. DNA of the CDR3: TGTGCCAGCAGTTTTTATGGTCGGGAGACCCAGTACTTC. Amino acid sequence: CASSFYGRETQYF.

This clonotype was counted only a few times. The V call is TRBV20-1, the J call TRBJ1-3; D perhaps matches TRBD1 (5 bases). Germline CDR1 reads DFQATT; CDR2 reads SNEGSKA (reference sequence). The CDR3 consists of 15 residues. The germline V and J ends were trimmed by 6 bases and 0 bases, with 15 bases remaining between them. CDR3 DNA sequence: TGCAGTGCGAAGGGACGGATTGACTCTGGAAACACCATATATTTT. It specifies CSAKGRIDSGNTIYF.

This clonotype was recorded many times. The DNA of the CDR3 is TGTGCCAGCATGCGGGGGGGAACCACAGATACGCAGTATTTT. Protein sequence: CASMRGGTTDTQYF. This chain connects TRBV12-3 or TRBV12-4 to TRBJ2-3; 9 bases are a match to TRBD2. The CDR3 is 14 amino acids. V gave up 7 bases and J gave up 2 bases; unmatched junction bases: 4.

This clonotype was found many times. The rearrangement uses TRBV9 and TRBJ2-1; 7 bases align to TRBD1. Trimming cost V 0 bases and J 5 bases; bases outside gene matches: 8. In germline, CDR1 is SGDLS, CDR2 YYNGEE. The CDR3 length is 16 residues. CDR3 DNA sequence: TGTGCCAGCAGCGTAGACGCACAGGGGAAACACAATGAGCAGTTCTTC. Its protein is CASSVDAQGKHNEQFF.

This chain connects TRBV6-5 to TRBJ2-1, with 12 bases aligning to TRBD2. CDR3 size: 16 residues. From germline, CDR1 is MNHEY and CDR2 SVGAGI. V shed 4 bases, J shed 7 bases, and the junction held 8 bases outside the gene matches. The DNA of the CDR3 is TGTGCCAGCAGTTCGACTCTAGCGGGGGGGCTGAATGAGCAGTTCTTC. Translated, it gives CASSSTLAGGLNEQFF.

The V gene is TRBV10-3, the J gene TRBJ2-7, with TRBD2 matching 9 bases. The germline gives CDR1 ENHRY, CDR2 SYGVKD. Unmatched junction bases numbered 6, after V lost 4 bases and J lost 2 bases. The CDR3 runs to 15 residues. The CDR3 coding sequence is TGTGCCATCAGTGTCTCTAGCGGGGCCCCCTACGAGCAGTACTTC. Translated: CAISVSSGAPYEQYF.

The chain has TRBV12-3 or TRBV12-4 and TRBJ2-7; the match to TRBD1 covers 8 bases. CDR3 length: 16 amino acids. J was trimmed by 1 base and V by 5 bases; bases with no gene match: 10. The CDR3 sequence is CASSQKTGVSSYEQYF. In nucleotides, the CDR3 is TGTGCCAGCAGTCAGAAGACAGGGGTGTCATCCTACGAGCAGTACTTC.

This chain joins TRBV13 and TRBJ2-1; the D gene is possibly TRBD1 (6 bases). There are 15 residues in the CDR3. Trimming took 4 bases from V and 2 from J, leaving 12 bases between them. CDR1 is PRHDT and CDR2 is FYEKMQ in the germline V gene (reference sequence). CDR3 nucleotide sequence: TGTGCCAGCAGCTCACAGGGATCCGCCTACAATGAGCAGTTCTTC. This encodes CASSSQGSAYNEQFF.

This clonotype was observed at least ten times. J is TRBJ2-1 and V is TRBV4-1; D perhaps matches TRBD2 (6 bases). The CDR3 length is 15 residues. Trimming left V 0 bases short and J 7 bases short, with 13 bases between. Germline CDR1 is MGHRA and CDR2 is YSYEKL. As DNA, the CDR3 is TGCGCCAGCAGCCAAGATGATATGGGGAGGAATGAGCAGTTCTTC. It specifies CASSQDDMGRNEQFF.

This clonotype was seen ten or more times. The V call is TRBV11-3, the J call TRBJ2-3; D not certain. The germline V gene encodes CDR1 SGHNT and CDR2 YENEEA. Trimming pared 5 bases from V and 1 base from J, leaving 10 bases between. This CDR3 has 14 amino acids. CDR3 DNA: TGTGCCAGCAGCCCTGGAAGAGGCACAGATACGCAGTATTTT. Translation gives CASSPGRGTDTQYF.

Many counts were recorded for this clonotype. This sequence joins TRBV7-3 and TRBJ2-7, with 7 positions matching TRBD1. Germline-derived CDR1 and CDR2 are SGHTA and FQGTGA. CDR3 length: 13 amino acids. V trimming: 6 bases; J trimming: 10 bases; junction bases outside the gene matches: 12. The CDR3: CASSPSGQGEQYF. CDR3 DNA sequence: TGTGCCAGCAGTCCGAGTGGGCAGGGGGAACAGTACTTC.

The DNA of the CDR3 is TGCAGCGTCAAACAGGGACTGAACACTGAAGCTTTCTTT. This translates into CSVKQGLNTEAFF. The rearrangement links TRBV29-1 to TRBJ1-1; maybe TRBD1 (6 bases). The CDR3 spans 13 residues. From germline, CDR1 is SQVTM and CDR2 ANQGSEA. With 6 bases removed from V and 0 bases from J, the gap between germline ends came to 11 bases.

This clonotype was observed many times. The chain carries TRBV29-1 and TRBJ2-1; TRBD2 is a possible D gene (6 bases). Germline values: CDR1 SQVTM, CDR2 ANQGSEA. Trimming shortened V by 5 bases and J by 9 bases, and 17 bases separated the two germline ends. The CDR3 sequence is 13 residues long. The CDR3 DNA is TGCAGCGTTCGGATCGGGGGAAGAGGTGAGCAGTTCTTC. It is translated as CSVRIGGRGEQFF.